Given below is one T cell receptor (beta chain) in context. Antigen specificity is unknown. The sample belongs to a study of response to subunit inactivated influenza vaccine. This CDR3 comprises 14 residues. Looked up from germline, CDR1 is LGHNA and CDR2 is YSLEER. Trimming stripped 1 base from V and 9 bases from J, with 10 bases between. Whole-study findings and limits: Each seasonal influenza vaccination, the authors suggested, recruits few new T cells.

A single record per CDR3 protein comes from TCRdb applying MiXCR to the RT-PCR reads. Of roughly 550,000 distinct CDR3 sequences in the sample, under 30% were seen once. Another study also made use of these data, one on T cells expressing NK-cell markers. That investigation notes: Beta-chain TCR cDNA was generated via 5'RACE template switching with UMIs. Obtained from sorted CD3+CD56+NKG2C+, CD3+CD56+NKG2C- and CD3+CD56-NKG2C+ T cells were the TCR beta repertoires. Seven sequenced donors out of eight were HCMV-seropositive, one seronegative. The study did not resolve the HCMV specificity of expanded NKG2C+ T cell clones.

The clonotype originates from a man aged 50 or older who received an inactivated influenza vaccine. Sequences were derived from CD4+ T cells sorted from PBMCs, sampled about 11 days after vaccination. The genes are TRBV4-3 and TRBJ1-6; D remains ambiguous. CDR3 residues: CASSQVGLGSPLHF. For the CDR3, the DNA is TGCGCCAGCAGCCAAGTAGGCTTGGGTTCACCCCTCCACTTT.